Here is one TCR beta chain with its context. RNA transcripts were the source from which TCR beta CDR3 regions were amplified. In the first round, RT-PCR was carried out with HTBI primers, and a multiplex PCR formed the second round. TCRdb used MiXCR to reprocess the multiplex PCR reads, holding one entry per CDR3 protein. This table holds a few hundred thousand distinct CDR3 sequences, about 35% found once. The entry originates in a study of Graves' ophthalmopathy and Graves' hyperthyroidism. Germline trimming cut 2 bases from V and 3 bases from J; bases unmatched to any gene: 8. CDR3 size: 16 residues. CDR1 is SGHTS, CDR2 YDEGEE, per germline.

This TCR was sampled from an adult man with Graves' hyperthyroidism. The sample comprised peripheral blood or thyroid tissue (not recorded which). The V gene is TRBV5-8, the J gene TRBJ2-3; TRBD1 agrees at 8 bases. The CDR3 bases are TGTGCCAGCAGCTTAGGACAGGGAGGACGGACAGATACGCAGTATTTT. This encodes CASSLGQGGRTDTQYF.